Reported below is one TCR beta chain. Its antigen remains unknown. Other DNA sequences of this sample code for an identical CDR3. Germline CDR1 MDHEN, CDR2 SYDVKM. The CDR3 runs to 12 residues. The germline V and J ends were trimmed by 4 bases and 4 bases, with 7 bases remaining between them. This sample is part of a study of Ad26.COV2.S vaccination and SARS-CoV-2 variants. Study details: Donor got 5x10^10 or 1x10^11 viral particles of Ad26.COV2.S.

Treatment described: some 20 received Ad26.COV2.S at low or high dose, single or two shots; five or six received placebo; per-sample allocation not given. Repertoires come from day 63 after the first vaccine or placebo injection. Study-level points and caveats: Spike-specific TCR breadth in vaccine recipients exceeded that seen in placebo recipients. Reportedly, spike-specific CD8+ and CD4+ T cell responses achieved substantial breadth once vaccination had taken place.

The repertoire was sequenced with immunoSEQ multiplex PCR; TCRdb's copy has only in-frame clones and lacks some. The table has hundreds of thousands of clones, roughly 90% seen once; the top ten hold roughly 10%. Specimen: peripheral blood, collected in a trial of Ad26.COV2.S vaccine versus placebo. The chain carries TRBV28 and TRBJ1-1; D call uncertain. This TCR derives from a person between 18 and 65 years old who received the Ad26.COV2.S COVID-19 vaccine or a placebo. CDR3 nucleotides: TGTGCCAGCAGTTCGACGGTCACTGAAGCTTTCTTT. This codes for CASSSTVTEAFF.